The entry below describes one TCR beta chain. V gave up 3 bases and J gave up 4 bases; unmatched junction bases: 8. The CDR3 extends over 16 amino acids. CDR1 is MGHRA and CDR2 is YSYEKL in the germline V gene. Original methodology: Amplification with reference gene primers provided the estimates of nucleated cell counts. Here immunoSEQ multiplex PCR was the method, and the copy in TCRdb shows in-frame clones only, minus some. Clonal size and the V and J genes are those of that table, whereas D and trimming came from the DNA. The sample yields 150,000 to 180,000 clones, about 79% seen once. These data are taken from a study of blood T cell repertoires in COVID-19. Across the study: Spain, Italy and the United States supplied samples that represented acute and convalescent COVID-19. The cDNA or gDNA used as material had been derived from T cells, B-cell-depleted T cells, or PBMCs.

The sample comprised peripheral blood. The rearrangement links TRBV4-1 to TRBJ1-4, with 7 bases fitting TRBD1. This sequence originates from a woman aged 55-75 years with acute or convalescent COVID-19. CDR3: CASSQGQGGGNEKLFF. The CDR3 nucleotides are TGCGCCAGCAGCCAGGGTCAGGGGGGCGGTAATGAAAAACTGTTTTTT.